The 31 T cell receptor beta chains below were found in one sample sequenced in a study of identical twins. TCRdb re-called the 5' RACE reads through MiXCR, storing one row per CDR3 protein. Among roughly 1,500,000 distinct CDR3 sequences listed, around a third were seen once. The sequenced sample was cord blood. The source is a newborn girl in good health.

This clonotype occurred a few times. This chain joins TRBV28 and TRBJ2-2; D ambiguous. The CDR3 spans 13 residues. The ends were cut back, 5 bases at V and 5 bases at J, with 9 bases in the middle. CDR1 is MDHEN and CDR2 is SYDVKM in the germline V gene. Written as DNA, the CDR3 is TGTGCCAGCAGTCCCCCATGGACCGGGGAGCTGTTTTTT. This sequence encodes CASSPPWTGELFF.

CDR3 sequence: CAISESLILQGASGKNIQYF. The CDR3 DNA reads TGTGCCATCAGTGAGTCCCTCATCCTTCAGGGGGCTAGTGGCAAAAACATTCAGTACTTC. The chain employs TRBV10-3 and TRBJ2-4, with 8 nucleotides matching TRBD1. This CDR3 has 20 amino acids. The ends lost 0 bases at V and 3 bases at J; junction bases unmatched: 16. Germline V lookup: CDR1 ENHRY, CDR2 SYGVKD.

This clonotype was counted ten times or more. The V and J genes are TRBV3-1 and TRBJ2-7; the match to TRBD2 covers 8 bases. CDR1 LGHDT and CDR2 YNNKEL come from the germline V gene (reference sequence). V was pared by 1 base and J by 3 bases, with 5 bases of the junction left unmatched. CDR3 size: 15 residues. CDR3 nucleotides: TGTGCCAGCAGCCAAGGGACTAGCTATTTCTACGAGCAGTACTTC. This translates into CASSQGTSYFYEQYF.

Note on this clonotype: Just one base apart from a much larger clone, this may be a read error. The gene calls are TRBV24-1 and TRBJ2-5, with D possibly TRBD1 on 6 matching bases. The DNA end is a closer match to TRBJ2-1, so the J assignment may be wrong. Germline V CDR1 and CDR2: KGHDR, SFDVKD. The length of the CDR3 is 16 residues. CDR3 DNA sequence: TGTGCCACCAGTGATCCCACTGACAGGTCACAAGAGACCCAGTTCTTC. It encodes CATSDPTDRSQETQFF.

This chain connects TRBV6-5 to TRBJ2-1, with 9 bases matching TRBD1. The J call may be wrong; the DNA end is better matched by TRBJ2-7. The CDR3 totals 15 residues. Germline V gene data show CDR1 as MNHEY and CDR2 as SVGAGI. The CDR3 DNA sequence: TGTGCCAGCAGTTACGACAGGGGGGGGTACAATGAGCAGTACTTC. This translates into CASSYDRGGYNEQYF.

DNA for the CDR3: TGTGCCAGCAGTTTATTAGAGGACCCCGCCTACAATGAGCAGTTCTTC. The encoded protein is CASSLLEDPAYNEQFF. V gene TRBV27 combines with J gene TRBJ2-1; D gene ambiguous. V gave up 1 base and J gave up 2 bases, with 12 bases separating them. Germline assignment: CDR1 MNHEY and CDR2 SMNVEV (reference sequence). The CDR3 is 16 residues long.

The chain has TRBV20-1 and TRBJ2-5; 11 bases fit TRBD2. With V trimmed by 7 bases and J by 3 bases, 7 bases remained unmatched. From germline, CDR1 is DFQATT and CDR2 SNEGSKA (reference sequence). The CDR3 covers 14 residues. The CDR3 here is CSVDSGRGKETQYF. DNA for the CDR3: TGCAGTGTTGATAGCGGGAGGGGAAAAGAGACCCAGTACTTC.

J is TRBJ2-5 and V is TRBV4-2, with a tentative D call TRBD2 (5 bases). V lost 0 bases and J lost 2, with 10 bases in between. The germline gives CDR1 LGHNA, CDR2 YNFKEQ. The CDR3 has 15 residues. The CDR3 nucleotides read TGTGCCAGCAGCCAAGATCGTGGCGGGCAAGAGACCCAGTACTTC. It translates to CASSQDRGGQETQYF.

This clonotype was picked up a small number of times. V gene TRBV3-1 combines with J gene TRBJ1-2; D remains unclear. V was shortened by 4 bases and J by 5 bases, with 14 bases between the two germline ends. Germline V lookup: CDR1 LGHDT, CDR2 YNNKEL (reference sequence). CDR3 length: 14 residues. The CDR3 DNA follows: TGTGCCAGCAGCCTCATTGGGGTTGGGTATGGCTACACCTTC. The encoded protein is CASSLIGVGYGYTF.

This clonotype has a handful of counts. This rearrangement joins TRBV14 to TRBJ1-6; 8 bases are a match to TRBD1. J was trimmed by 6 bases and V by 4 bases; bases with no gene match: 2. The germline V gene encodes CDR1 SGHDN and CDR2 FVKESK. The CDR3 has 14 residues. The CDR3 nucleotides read TGTGCCAGCAGCCGGGGACAGGTTAATTCACCCCTCCACTTT. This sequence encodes CASSRGQVNSPLHF.

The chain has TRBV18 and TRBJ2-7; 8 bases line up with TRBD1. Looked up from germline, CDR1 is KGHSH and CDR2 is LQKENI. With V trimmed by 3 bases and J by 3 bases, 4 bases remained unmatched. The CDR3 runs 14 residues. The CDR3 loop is CASSPPGGLYEQYF. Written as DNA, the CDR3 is TGTGCCAGCTCACCCCCAGGGGGCCTCTACGAGCAGTACTTC.

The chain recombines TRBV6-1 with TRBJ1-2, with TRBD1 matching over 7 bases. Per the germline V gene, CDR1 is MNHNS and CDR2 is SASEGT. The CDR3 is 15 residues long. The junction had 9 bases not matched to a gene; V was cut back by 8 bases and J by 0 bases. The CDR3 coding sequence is TGTGCCAGCCCTGAGGACAGGAGTTCTAACTATGGCTACACCTTC. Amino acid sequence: CASPEDRSSNYGYTF.

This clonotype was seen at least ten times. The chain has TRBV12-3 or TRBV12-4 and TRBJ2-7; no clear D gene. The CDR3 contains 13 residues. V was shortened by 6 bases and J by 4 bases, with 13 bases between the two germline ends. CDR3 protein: CASSLSGTYEQYF. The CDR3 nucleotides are TGTGCCAGCAGCTTATCGGGTACTTACGAGCAGTACTTC.

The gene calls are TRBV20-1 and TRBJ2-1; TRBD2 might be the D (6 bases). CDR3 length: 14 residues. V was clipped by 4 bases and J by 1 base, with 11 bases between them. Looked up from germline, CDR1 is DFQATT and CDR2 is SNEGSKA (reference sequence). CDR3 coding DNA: TGCAGTGCTATTAGCGGCGCTTCCTACAATGAGCAGTTCTTC. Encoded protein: CSAISGASYNEQFF.

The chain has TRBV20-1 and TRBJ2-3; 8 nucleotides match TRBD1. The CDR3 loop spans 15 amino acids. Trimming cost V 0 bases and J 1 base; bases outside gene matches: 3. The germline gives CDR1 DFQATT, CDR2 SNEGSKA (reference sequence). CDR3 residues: CSARDMGQGTDTQYF. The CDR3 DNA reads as TGCAGTGCTAGAGATATGGGACAGGGCACAGATACGCAGTATTTT.

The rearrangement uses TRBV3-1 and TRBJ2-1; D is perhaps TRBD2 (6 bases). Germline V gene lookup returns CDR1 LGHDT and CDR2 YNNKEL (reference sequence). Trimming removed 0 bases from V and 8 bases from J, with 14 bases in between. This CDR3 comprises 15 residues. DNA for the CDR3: TGTGCCAGCAGCCAAGATTGGGGGGTTAGGGATGAGCAGTTCTTC. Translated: CASSQDWGVRDEQFF.

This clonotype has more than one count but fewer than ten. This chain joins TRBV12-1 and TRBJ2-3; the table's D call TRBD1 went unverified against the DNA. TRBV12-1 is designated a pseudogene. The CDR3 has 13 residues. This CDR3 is CASSFEGPDTQYF. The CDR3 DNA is TGTGCCAGCAGCTTTGAGGGGCCAGATACGCAGTATTTT.

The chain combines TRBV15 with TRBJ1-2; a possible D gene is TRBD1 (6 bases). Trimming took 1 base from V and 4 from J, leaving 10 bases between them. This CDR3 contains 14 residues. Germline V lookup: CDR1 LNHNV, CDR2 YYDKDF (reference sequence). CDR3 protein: CATSRGGLIYGYTF. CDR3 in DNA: TGTGCCACCAGCAGAGGGGGGCTGATCTATGGCTACACCTTC.

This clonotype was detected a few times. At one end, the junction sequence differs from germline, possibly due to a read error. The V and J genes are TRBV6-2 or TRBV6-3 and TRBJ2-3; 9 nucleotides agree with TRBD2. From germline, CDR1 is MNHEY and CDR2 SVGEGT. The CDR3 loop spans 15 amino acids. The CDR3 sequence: CASTYPGLATDTQYF. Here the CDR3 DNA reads TGTGCCAGCACTTACCCGGGACTAGCTACAGATACGCAGTATTTT.

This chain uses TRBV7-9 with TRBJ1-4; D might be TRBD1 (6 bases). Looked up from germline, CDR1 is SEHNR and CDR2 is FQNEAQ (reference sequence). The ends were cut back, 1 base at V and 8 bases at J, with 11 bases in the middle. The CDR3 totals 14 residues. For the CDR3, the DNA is TGTGCCAGCAGCTTAGGACCAGGGGTGGAAAAACTGTTTTTT. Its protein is CASSLGPGVEKLFF.

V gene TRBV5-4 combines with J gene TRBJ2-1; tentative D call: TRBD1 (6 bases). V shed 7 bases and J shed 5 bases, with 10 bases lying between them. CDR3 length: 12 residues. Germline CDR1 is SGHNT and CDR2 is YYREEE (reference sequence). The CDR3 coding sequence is TGTGCCAGCTACCGGACAGACAATGAGCAGTTCTTC. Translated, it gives CASYRTDNEQFF.

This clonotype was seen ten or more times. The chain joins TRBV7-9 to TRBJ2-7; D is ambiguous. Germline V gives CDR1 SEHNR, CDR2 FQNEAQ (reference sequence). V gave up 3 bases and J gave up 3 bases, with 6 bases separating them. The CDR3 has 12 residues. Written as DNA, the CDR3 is TGTGCCAGCAGCTTCCCGTACTACGAGCAGTACTTC. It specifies CASSFPYYEQYF.

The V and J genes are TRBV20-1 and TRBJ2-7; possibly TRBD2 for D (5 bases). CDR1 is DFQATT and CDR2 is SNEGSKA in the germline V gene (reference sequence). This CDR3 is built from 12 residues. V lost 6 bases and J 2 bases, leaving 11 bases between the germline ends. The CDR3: CSATGYTYEQYF. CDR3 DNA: TGCAGTGCAACGGGGTACACCTACGAGCAGTACTTC.

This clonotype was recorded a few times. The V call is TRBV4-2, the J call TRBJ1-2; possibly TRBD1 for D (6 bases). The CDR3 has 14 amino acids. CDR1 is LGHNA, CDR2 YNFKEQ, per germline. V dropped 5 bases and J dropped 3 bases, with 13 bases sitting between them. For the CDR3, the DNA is TGTGCCAGCAGCTCGAGGGGGAGCGACTATGGCTACACCTTC. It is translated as CASSSRGSDYGYTF.

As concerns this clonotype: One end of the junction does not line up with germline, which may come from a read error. The CDR3 loop is CSAGEDQLFNSPLHF. In nucleotides, the CDR3 is TGCAGTGCTGGAGAGGACCAGCTTTTTAATTCACCCCTCCACTTT. The rearrangement uses TRBV20-1 and TRBJ1-6; D remains unclear. This CDR3 has 15 residues. Germline V gene data show CDR1 as DFQATT and CDR2 as SNEGSKA (reference sequence).

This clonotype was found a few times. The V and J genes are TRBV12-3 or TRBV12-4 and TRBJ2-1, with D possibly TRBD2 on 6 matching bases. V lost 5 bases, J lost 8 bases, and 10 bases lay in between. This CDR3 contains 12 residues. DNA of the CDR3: TGTGCCAGCAGTCGGACTATACATGAGCAGTTCTTC. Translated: CASSRTIHEQFF.

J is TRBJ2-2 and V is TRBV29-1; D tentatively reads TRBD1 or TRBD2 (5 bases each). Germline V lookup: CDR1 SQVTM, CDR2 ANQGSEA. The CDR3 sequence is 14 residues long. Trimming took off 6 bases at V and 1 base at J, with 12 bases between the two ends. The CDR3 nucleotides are TGCAGCGTGTCCGGGACCCTGAACACCGGGGAGCTGTTTTTT. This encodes CSVSGTLNTGELFF.

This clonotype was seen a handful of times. CDR3 nucleotides: TGTGCCAGCAGCGGCCGAGGCCAACCCAAAGGGGAGCAAGAGACCCAGTACTTC. It yields the protein CASSGRGQPKGEQETQYF. The rearrangement links TRBV5-5 to TRBJ2-5; D may correspond to TRBD1 or TRBD2 (5 bases each). The CDR3 totals 18 residues. The V end was cut by 4 bases, the J end by 2 bases, with 24 bases between. Germline loops: CDR1 SGHKS, CDR2 YYEKEE (reference sequence).

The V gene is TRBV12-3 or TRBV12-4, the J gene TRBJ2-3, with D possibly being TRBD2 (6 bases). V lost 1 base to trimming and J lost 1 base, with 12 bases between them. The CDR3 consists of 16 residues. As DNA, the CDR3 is TGTGCCAGCAGTTTAGGGGACTGGTTCCGCACAGATACGCAGTATTTT. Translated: CASSLGDWFRTDTQYF.

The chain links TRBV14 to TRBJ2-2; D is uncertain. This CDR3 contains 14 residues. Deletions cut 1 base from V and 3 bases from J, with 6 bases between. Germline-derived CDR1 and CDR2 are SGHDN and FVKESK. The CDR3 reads CASSQAWHTGELFF. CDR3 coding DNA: TGTGCCAGCAGCCAAGCTTGGCACACCGGGGAGCTGTTTTTT.

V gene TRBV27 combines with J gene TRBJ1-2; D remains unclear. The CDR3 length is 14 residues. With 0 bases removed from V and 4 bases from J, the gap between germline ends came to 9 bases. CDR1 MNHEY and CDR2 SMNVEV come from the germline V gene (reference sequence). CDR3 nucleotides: TGTGCCAGCAGTTTATCGTGGAGGTCCTATGGCTACACCTTC. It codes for CASSLSWRSYGYTF.